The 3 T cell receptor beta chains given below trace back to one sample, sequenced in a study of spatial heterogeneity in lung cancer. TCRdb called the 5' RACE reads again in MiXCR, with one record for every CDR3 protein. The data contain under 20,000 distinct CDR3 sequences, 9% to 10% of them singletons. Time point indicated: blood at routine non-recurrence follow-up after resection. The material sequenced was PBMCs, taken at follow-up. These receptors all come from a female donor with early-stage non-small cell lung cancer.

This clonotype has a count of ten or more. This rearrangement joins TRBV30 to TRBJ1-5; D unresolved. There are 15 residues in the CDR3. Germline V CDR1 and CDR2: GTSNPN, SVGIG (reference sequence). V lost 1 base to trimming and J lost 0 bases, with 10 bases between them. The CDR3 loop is CAWSAGPYSNQPQHF. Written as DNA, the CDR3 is TGTGCCTGGAGTGCTGGGCCCTATAGCAATCAGCCCCAGCATTTT.

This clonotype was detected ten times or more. CDR3 in DNA: TGTGCCAGCAGCTTAAGGACCGCAGATACGCAGTATTTT. It yields the protein CASSLRTADTQYF. The chain has TRBV13 and TRBJ2-3; D is ambiguous. Germline loops: CDR1 PRHDT, CDR2 FYEKMQ (reference sequence). Trimming cost V 2 bases and J 4 bases, with 7 bases left between them. This CDR3 is 13 amino acids long.

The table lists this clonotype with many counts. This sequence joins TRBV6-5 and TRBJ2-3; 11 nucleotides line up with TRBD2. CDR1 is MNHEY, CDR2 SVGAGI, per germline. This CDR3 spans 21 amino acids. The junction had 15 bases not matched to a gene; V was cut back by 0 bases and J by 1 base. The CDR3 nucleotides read TGTGCCAGCAGTTACTCAGTGGGGCGGCTAGCGGGGGGAGACGGCACAGATACGCAGTATTTT. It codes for CASSYSVGRLAGGDGTDTQYF.